The entry that follows covers one T cell receptor (beta chain) sequence. Its antigen is unknown. Nothing much larger sits one base from this clone, and base qualities are not available. Peripheral blood CD8+ and CD4+ T cells from healthy donors, Susac syndrome patients and multiple sclerosis patients were profiled using high-throughput TCR beta sequencing. The multiple sclerosis controls were treatment-naive patients whose relapsing-remitting disease, either stable or active, fulfilled the revised McDonald criteria. CD8+ TEMRA cells were enriched by FACS, while bulk CD8+ and CD4+ T cells were purified by magnetic negative isolation. Blood was collected in EDTA tubes and processed within 24 hours, with PBMCs isolated through density gradient centrifugation. PBMCs intended for TCR sequencing were cryopreserved in liquid nitrogen and thawed later in a water bath at 37 degrees C. A purity of at least 90% was achieved for sorted or isolated CD4+, CD8+ and CD8+ TEMRA cells.

The sample is drawn from a study of CD8 T cells in Susac syndrome (dated by TCRdb to about 2019). About the study as a whole: The study used repertoire sequencing to test whether antigen drove CD8+ T cell activation and differentiation in Susac syndrome.

The CDR3 numbers 13 residues from cysteine through phenylalanine. The read is trimmed to its CDR3 DNA, 39 bases read in frame from base 1. Here V drops 3 bases and J drops 3 bases, and the junction holds 0 bases not matched to any gene. The research as a whole found: The TCR sequencing and HLA analysis was acknowledged to have included a relatively small number of individuals.

RNA was extracted using the RNeasy kit, and about 0.45 to 1 ug of the RNA was reverse transcribed with random hexamers. The immunoSEQ multiplex PCR assay, which covers 54 Vbeta and 13 Jbeta segments, was used to amplify TCR beta CDR3 regions. Bias from PCR amplification was corrected by using a synthetic template baseline for primer optimization and for computational correction. In the paper's pipeline: Only productive sequences were kept, with reads annotated to V, D and J genes according to IMGT and analyzed in immunoSEQ Analyzer. To calculate clonality, Shannon entropy was normalized by log2 of the number of productive unique sequences and then subtracted from one. For each patient and control, public and private clones were evaluated within the 100 most prevalent clones. Clones were defined as Susac-specific if absent from the healthy and MS cohorts, from 1052 published viral clones and from other ImmuneACCESS disease sequences. TCRdb took the public reads, trimmed them with fastp at Q25, ran MiXCR for clone calling and kept in-frame beta chains. Under each unique CDR3 protein, matching rows form one entry showing the most common genes and DNA. The V and J calls were not made by the authors but by TCRdb's processing. The sample contains 190,000 or so distinct CDR3 sequences, just under 95% of them found a single time. The ten largest clones take up around 0.076% of the sample.

The source material was CD4+ T cells from PBMCs. Recombination connected TRBV12-3 or TRBV12-4 to TRBJ2-5; TRBD2 aligns with 8 central bases. This TCR was sampled from a human donor with multiple sclerosis. The nucleotide sequence is given as TGTGCCAGCAGTTTCGGGGGGGAAGAGACCCAGTACTTC. The resulting protein is CASSFGGEETQYF.